This T cell receptor beta chain emerged from a study of T-cell reconstitution after alpha-beta-depleted transplantation in children (TCRdb year 2016). Looking at the study overall: Using TCR repertoire profiling, the study followed T-cell immune reconstitution in a quantitative way in children after TCRalphabeta/CD19-depleted allogeneic hematopoietic cell transplantation. Findings and caveats that apply to the study as a whole: In some patients, high TCRbeta diversity at day 60 was attributed to recipient T cells and intrathymic progenitors that had survived conditioning. Over subsequent months, a decline in hyperexpanded clone frequencies was noted, and after one year, T-cell counts and TCRbeta diversity were mostly ascribed to newly produced T cells. About two months after transplant, the apparently early recovery of alphabetaT-cell counts reportedly depended on just several hundred clones that had expanded rapidly and came from non-depleted graft cells.

This clonotype was recorded many times. Its antigen is still unknown. There are no base qualities to consult, and no much larger clone falls within one base. According to the study, the label for this sample's treatment or condition signals: allogeneic hematopoietic cell transplantation with graft depleted of TCRalphabeta T cells and CD19 B cells. Transplant recipients were children who received TCRalphabeta/CD19-depleted allogeneic hematopoietic cell grafts. As encoded in the germline V gene (reference sequence), CDR1 is LGHDT while CDR2 is YNNKEL. V and J are truncated by 2 bases and 0 bases respectively, leaving an intervening sequence of 4 bases. Inclusive of the bounding cysteine and phenylalanine, the CDR3 is 14 residues long. The DNA shown is the 42-base CDR3, in frame from base 1. Libraries came from PCR. The sequencer listed for this sample is Illumina HiSeq 2500. Molecular barcoding was employed in the preparation of TCR libraries, with unique molecular identifiers being used to normalize TCRbeta repertoire quantification. TCRdb itself trimmed the public reads at Q25 with fastp, ran MiXCR and retained productive beta chains. When rows share a CDR3 protein, they turn into one entry using the most common DNA and genes. In this sample the table shows around 250,000 distinct CDR3 sequences, approximately 8.9% of which occur a single time. The ten most abundant clones make up approximately 6.3% of the sample.

Rearrangement joined TRBV3-1 to TRBJ2-2, with the D gene too uncertain to name. The sequence came from a male patient younger than 18 who had a stem cell transplant for acute lymphoblastic leukemia, so the T cells may come from the graft donor. The sample was PBMCs, mostly from graft donor cells, taken 180 days after TCRalphabeta/CD19-depleted stem cell transplant. Here the CDR3 is given as CASSQRTNTGELFF. The DNA is TGTGCCAGCAGCCAAAGGACGAACACCGGGGAGCTGTTTTTT.